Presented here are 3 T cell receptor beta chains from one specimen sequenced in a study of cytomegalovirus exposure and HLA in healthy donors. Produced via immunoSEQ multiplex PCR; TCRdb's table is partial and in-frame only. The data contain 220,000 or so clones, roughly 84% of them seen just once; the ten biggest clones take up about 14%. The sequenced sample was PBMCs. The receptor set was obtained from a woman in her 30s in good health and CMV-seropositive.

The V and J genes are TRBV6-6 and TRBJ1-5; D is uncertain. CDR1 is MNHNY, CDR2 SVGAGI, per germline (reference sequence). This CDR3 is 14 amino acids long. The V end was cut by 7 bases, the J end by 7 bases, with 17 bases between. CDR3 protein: CASTLRGANQPQHF. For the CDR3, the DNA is TGTGCCAGCACCTTGCGGGGAGCGAACCAGCCCCAGCATTTT.

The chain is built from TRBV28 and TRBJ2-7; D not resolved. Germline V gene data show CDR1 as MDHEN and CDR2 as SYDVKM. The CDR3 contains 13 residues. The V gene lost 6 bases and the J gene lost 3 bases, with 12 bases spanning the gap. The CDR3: CASRINEYYEQYF. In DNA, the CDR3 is TGTGCCAGCAGGATAAACGAATACTACGAGCAGTACTTC.

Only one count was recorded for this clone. This chain's CDR3 is CASSPGTGEGYTF. Here the CDR3 DNA reads TGTGCCAGCAGCCCAGGGACTGGGGAAGGCTACACCTTC. The chain couples TRBV28 to TRBJ1-2; possible D gene TRBD1, 5 bases. Germline CDR1 is MDHEN and CDR2 is SYDVKM. V was pared by 6 bases and J by 8 bases, with 16 bases between. This CDR3 is 13 amino acids long.